This TCR beta chain was sequenced for a study of blood T cell repertoires in COVID-19. Study-wide background: Whether acute or convalescent, the COVID-19 samples came from the United States, Italy and Spain. PBMCs, B-cell-depleted T cells, or T cells were the source of the cDNA or gDNA that made up the material.

This CDR3 has 15 amino acids. In germline, CDR1 is SGDLS, CDR2 YYNGEE. J gave up 4 bases and V 0 bases, and 3 bases lay outside the gene matches. Produced via immunoSEQ multiplex PCR; TCRdb's table is partial and in-frame only. Of about 28,000 clones in the sample, over 75% are singletons; the top ten hold over 20%. Sequenced input: peripheral blood. This clonotype was sampled from a human donor in a cohort sampled during active COVID-19. The chain links TRBV9 to TRBJ2-1, with 8 bases identical to TRBD1. The DNA for the CDR3 is TGTGCCAGCAGCGTAGGTACAGGGGGATACAATGAGCAGTTCTTC. Translation: CASSVGTGGYNEQFF.